Each of the 22 T cell receptor beta chains below was sequenced from the same sample in a study of stem cell transplantation in POMP-related autoinflammatory disease. Produced via immunoSEQ multiplex PCR; TCRdb's table is partial and in-frame only. The table records about 68,000 clones, roughly 91% of them present only once. The sample here was CD4+ T cells from PBMCs, taken after stem cell transplantation. The receptor set was obtained from a human patient with POMP-related autoinflammation and immune dysregulation (PRAID). The graft donor may have contributed some T cells.

The chain uses TRBV2 and TRBJ2-3; the D call may be TRBD1 or TRBD2 (5 bases each). CDR1 is SNHLY and CDR2 is FYNNEI in the germline V gene. The CDR3 is 15 amino acids. Trimming shortened V by 4 bases and J by 2 bases, and 13 bases separated the two germline ends. In nucleotides, the CDR3 is TGTGCCAGCAGTGGAGGGGTTCCCCTCACAGATACGCAGTATTTT. Translation gives CASSGGVPLTDTQYF.

The rearrangement uses TRBV19 and TRBJ2-1, with 8 bases fitting TRBD2. The V and J ends lost 3 bases and 5 bases, in that order; junction bases with no gene match: 3. The germline CDR1 and CDR2 sequences are LNHDA and SQIVND (reference sequence). The CDR3 sequence is 14 residues long. The CDR3 here is CASSIVAGNNEQFF. In DNA form, the CDR3 reads TGTGCCAGTAGTATTGTAGCGGGGAACAATGAGCAGTTCTTC.

The chain recombines TRBV5-1 with TRBJ2-3; D is uncertain. This CDR3 is 13 amino acids long. The ends were cut back, 1 base at V and 0 bases at J, with 3 bases in the middle. Germline V gives CDR1 SGHRS, CDR2 YFSETQ. In DNA form, the CDR3 reads TGCGCCAGCAGCTTGTACAGCACAGATACGCAGTATTTT. Encoded protein: CASSLYSTDTQYF.

The chain has TRBV11-2 and TRBJ1-2; tentative D call: TRBD1 (6 bases). The CDR3 is 16 residues long. Trimming took off 1 base at V and 4 bases at J, with 16 bases between the two ends. CDR1 is SGHAT and CDR2 is FQNNGV in the germline V gene. The CDR3 nucleotides are TGTGCCAGCAGCTTAGTTCCGGCAGGGGATTTCTATGGCTACACCTTC. It encodes CASSLVPAGDFYGYTF.

The gene calls are TRBV5-5 and TRBJ2-2; D is unresolved. V lost 0 bases, J lost 6 bases, and 12 bases lay in between. The CDR3 runs to 15 residues. CDR1 SGHKS and CDR2 YYEKEE come from the germline V gene (reference sequence). In DNA, the CDR3 is TGTGCCAGCAGCTTGGTCCCTGCGGAACCCGGGGAGCTGTTTTTT. This codes for CASSLVPAEPGELFF.

The CDR3 DNA reads as TGTGCCAGCAGCCAATGGCGGGGGAATTCACCCCTCCACTTT. Translated: CASSQWRGNSPLHF. The chain couples TRBV16 to TRBJ1-6; D might be TRBD1 (5 bases). Looked up from germline, CDR1 is KGHSY and CDR2 is FQNENV. The CDR3 is 14 amino acids. Trimming cost V 1 base and J 7 bases, with 8 bases left between them.

This rearrangement joins TRBV25-1 to TRBJ1-2; 8 positions match TRBD1. This CDR3 contains 14 residues. After removal of 4 bases from V and 6 bases from J, the junction contained 7 bases not matched to a gene. Germline V gene lookup returns CDR1 MGHDK and CDR2 SYGVNS. The DNA of the CDR3 is TGTGCCAGCAGTGCGGGACAGGTACGAGATGGCTACACCTTC. This translates into CASSAGQVRDGYTF.

A few counts support this clone. This chain links TRBV3-1 (or the pseudogene TRBV3-2) with TRBJ2-7, with D perhaps TRBD2 (6 bases). This CDR3 has 15 residues. V dropped 4 bases and J dropped 1 base, with 14 bases sitting between them. The germline CDR1 and CDR2 sequences are LGHDT and YNNKEL (reference sequence). CDR3 DNA sequence: TGTGCCAGCAGCCTGGGGACTGTAACGTCCTACGAGCAGTACTTC. It codes for CASSLGTVTSYEQYF.

The chain couples TRBV5-1 to TRBJ2-7; possibly TRBD1 for D (6 bases). Between the trimmed V and J ends, which lost 0 bases and 3 bases, there was a span of 10 bases. This CDR3 is built from 14 residues. Germline assignment: CDR1 SGHRS and CDR2 YFSETQ. CDR3 loop: CASSLGQGIYEQYF. The CDR3 nucleotides read TGCGCCAGCAGCTTGGGTCAGGGGATCTACGAGCAGTACTTC.

This clone was seen once. V and J are TRBV28 and TRBJ1-3, with D uncertain. The V gene lost 6 bases and the J gene lost 4 bases, with 16 bases spanning the gap. Germline CDR1 reads MDHEN; CDR2 reads SYDVKM. The CDR3 has 15 amino acids. DNA of the CDR3: TGTGCCAGCAGGGGTTTTTCAGGAAACGGAAACACCATATATTTT. Its protein is CASRGFSGNGNTIYF.

This clone was seen once. The chain joins TRBV6-5 to TRBJ1-4; D gene uncertain. Germline CDR1 is MNHEY and CDR2 is SVGAGI. Trimming took off 6 bases at V and 2 bases at J, with 13 bases between the two ends. The CDR3 consists of 15 residues. In DNA, the CDR3 is TGTGCCAGCAGGAAATTAGCGAGGACTAATGAAAAACTGTTTTTT. This encodes CASRKLARTNEKLFF.

The V gene is TRBV19, the J gene TRBJ1-5; TRBD1 might be the D (5 bases). V was trimmed by 6 bases and J by 4 bases, leaving 13 bases between them. Germline values: CDR1 LNHDA, CDR2 SQIVND (reference sequence). The CDR3 length is 14 residues. The CDR3: CASSRGGGNQPQHF. The CDR3 DNA reads as TGTGCCAGTAGCCGCGGGGGGGGGAATCAGCCCCAGCATTTT.

This clone was detected only a few times. The chain combines TRBV5-1 with TRBJ1-5; TRBD1 matches at 8 bases. V lost 2 bases and J lost 2; bases outside the gene matches: 0. This CDR3 region has 14 residues. The V gene's germline CDR1 is SGHRS and CDR2 YFSETQ. The CDR3 region is CASSLQGGNQPQHF. CDR3 DNA sequence: TGCGCCAGCAGCTTACAGGGGGGCAATCAGCCCCAGCATTTT.

This chain joins TRBV5-1 and TRBJ2-2; 7 nucleotides match TRBD1. The CDR3 runs to 14 residues. Trimming cost V 4 bases and J 4 bases; bases outside gene matches: 4. Germline CDR1 reads SGHRS; CDR2 reads YFSETQ. The CDR3 reads CASSPGQTTGELFF. For the CDR3, the DNA is TGCGCCAGCAGCCCGGGACAGACCACCGGGGAGCTGTTTTTT.

V usage is TRBV20-1 and J usage is TRBJ2-5; D uncertain. V was cut by 2 bases and J by 5 bases, with 6 bases left in between. This CDR3 has 11 residues. CDR1 and CDR2 from the germline V gene are DFQATT and SNEGSKA (reference sequence). The CDR3, as DNA: TGCAGTGCTAGAAAATGGGAGACCCAGTACTTC. Translation gives CSARKWETQYF.

The V and J genes are TRBV18 and TRBJ1-4, with D maybe TRBD1 (5 bases). This CDR3 region has 16 residues. Trimming cost V 2 bases and J 2 bases, with 12 bases left between them. Germline V gene data show CDR1 as KGHSH and CDR2 as LQKENI. The CDR3: CASSPRQGSTNEKLFF. DNA of the CDR3: TGTGCCAGCTCACCAAGGCAGGGTTCGACTAATGAAAAACTGTTTTTT.

V and J are TRBV27 and TRBJ2-3; 13 positions match TRBD2. Germline V gene sequence: CDR1 MNHEY, CDR2 SMNVEV (reference sequence). J gave up 4 bases and V 6 bases, and 7 bases lay outside the gene matches. The CDR3 is 16 residues long. CDR3 in amino acids: CASRPTSGGAPDTQYF. The CDR3 bases are TGTGCCAGCAGACCTACTAGCGGGGGGGCCCCAGATACGCAGTATTTT.

The chain couples TRBV7-9 to TRBJ2-5, with a tentative D call TRBD1 (6 bases). Germline values: CDR1 SEHNR, CDR2 FQNEAQ (reference sequence). V was pared by 1 base and J by 1 base, with 10 bases between. The CDR3 runs 15 residues. The DNA of the CDR3 is TGTGCCAGCAGCTTAGGGGGACACCCCCAAGAGACCCAGTACTTC. Translated, it gives CASSLGGHPQETQYF. Drawing the rest from reference TRBV7-9 and TRBJ2-5, the complete variable domain is DTGVSQNPRHKITKRGQNVTFRCDPISEHNRLYWYRQTLGQGPEFLTYFQNEAQLEKSRLLSDRFSAERPKGSFSTLEIQRTEQGDSAMYLCASSLGGHPQETQYFGPGTRLLVL.

J is TRBJ1-1 and V is TRBV11-3; a weak D match, TRBD1 (5 bases). V was clipped by 1 base and J by 1 base, with 16 bases between them. CDR3 length: 17 amino acids. Per germline, CDR1 SGHNT and CDR2 YENEEA. Here the CDR3 reads CASSLGGREIWNTEAFF. In DNA, the CDR3 is TGTGCCAGCAGCTTAGGAGGCAGGGAGATATGGAACACTGAAGCTTTCTTT. Full variable domain (outside the CDR3, taken from reference TRBV11-3 and TRBJ1-1): EAGVVQSPRYKIIEKKQPVAFWCNPISGHNTLYWYLQNLGQGPELLIRYENEEAVDDSQLPKDRFSAERLKGVDSTLKIQPAELGDSAVYLCASSLGGREIWNTEAFFGQGTRLTVV.

This clone was counted a single time. The chain employs TRBV2 and TRBJ2-5; the D is unclear. This CDR3 region has 10 residues. Germline CDR1 and CDR2: SNHLY and FYNNEI. The V gene lost 4 bases and the J gene lost 5 bases, with 2 bases spanning the gap. CDR3 nucleotide sequence: TGTGCCAGCAGTGTGGAGACCCAGTACTTC. This sequence encodes CASSVETQYF.

V is TRBV2 and J is TRBJ2-3; no definite D call. The ends were cut back, 5 bases at V and 6 bases at J, with 12 bases in the middle. Germline V CDR1 and CDR2: SNHLY, FYNNEI. This CDR3 has 13 residues. The CDR3 DNA follows: TGTGCCAGCAGTTCCCCTGGGTGGGATACGCAGTATTTT. Residues: CASSSPGWDTQYF.

The J gene is TRBJ2-3, the V gene TRBV1; the table calls TRBD1, which could not be checked here. TRBV1 is flagged as a pseudogene. This CDR3 has 17 residues. The CDR3 region has the DNA TGCACCAGCAGCGTTCGGTCAGGGGGCGGGAGCACAGATACGCAGTATTTT. This encodes CTSSVRSGGGSTDTQYF.